These T cell receptor beta chains were read from a single sample in a study of shared clonotypes between healthy human individuals. Produced via immunoSEQ multiplex PCR; TCRdb's table is partial and in-frame only. The sample lists about 870,000 clones; about 92% were seen once. The sample taken for sequencing was naive CD8+ T cells sorted from blood. Receptor source: a man under 40 in good health. Each CDR3 is given without its conserved first and last residue. Each record gives: D gene, V gene, J gene, CDR3 protein. The D gene is left open where the match is weak.

D gene: NA
V gene: TRBV6-6
J gene: TRBJ2-7
CDR3 protein: ASSQYRDSYEQY

D gene: NA
V gene: TRBV4-1
J gene: TRBJ2-2
CDR3 protein: ASSPPIGANTGELF

D gene: NA
V gene: TRBV7-9
J gene: TRBJ2-7
CDR3 protein: ASSLSRGDSYEQY

D gene: NA
V gene: TRBV14
J gene: TRBJ1-4
CDR3 protein: ASSPHRTRTEHEELF

D gene: TRBD2
V gene: TRBV4-1
J gene: TRBJ2-1
CDR3 protein: ASSQGGGLGLF

D gene: NA
V gene: TRBV28
J gene: TRBJ1-5
CDR3 protein: ASSLLLQGPQH

D gene: NA
V gene: TRBV28
J gene: TRBJ2-7
CDR3 protein: ASSRISYEQY

D gene: NA
V gene: TRBV28
J gene: TRBJ1-2
CDR3 protein: ASSLMGGYT

D gene: NA
V gene: TRBV25-1
J gene: TRBJ2-1
CDR3 protein: ASSYNEQF

D gene: NA
V gene: TRBV5-4
J gene: TRBJ2-6
CDR3 protein: ASREWDSGANVLT

D gene: TRBD2
V gene: TRBV29-1
J gene: TRBJ2-7
CDR3 protein: SVEPGLAGNTYEQY

D gene: NA
V gene: TRBV4-1
J gene: TRBJ2-1
CDR3 protein: ASSQGDSTIYSYNEQF

D gene: NA
V gene: TRBV7-6
J gene: TRBJ2-2
CDR3 protein: ASSLAGGTGELF

D gene: NA
V gene: TRBV6-5
J gene: TRBJ1-1
CDR3 protein: ASSYSSKLTEAF

D gene: NA
V gene: TRBV5-1
J gene: TRBJ1-2
CDR3 protein: ASSLVITEGYT

D gene: NA
V gene: TRBV7-9
J gene: TRBJ2-1
CDR3 protein: ASSLLVNEQF

D gene: NA
V gene: TRBV4-1
J gene: TRBJ1-5
CDR3 protein: ASSQGIGNPPQH

D gene: TRBD1
V gene: TRBV28
J gene: TRBJ2-7
CDR3 protein: ASRQGASYEQY

D gene: NA
V gene: TRBV30
J gene: TRBJ2-1
CDR3 protein: AWSLGPGKEQF

D gene: TRBD2
V gene: TRBV14
J gene: TRBJ2-2
CDR3 protein: ASSHRDREGSTGELF

D gene: TRBD2
V gene: TRBV7-9
J gene: TRBJ2-1
CDR3 protein: ASGQLAGTYNEQF

D gene: NA
V gene: TRBV6-1
J gene: TRBJ1-1
CDR3 protein: ATLRVTEAF

D gene: NA
V gene: TRBV2
J gene: TRBJ2-2
CDR3 protein: ASSMWVGGELF

D gene: TRBD1
V gene: TRBV7-9
J gene: TRBJ2-1
CDR3 protein: ASSLTPGQGNEQF

D gene: NA
V gene: TRBV28
J gene: TRBJ2-5
CDR3 protein: ASSLGRVRPGETQY

D gene: NA
V gene: TRBV27
J gene: TRBJ2-1
CDR3 protein: ASSFADYQNEQF

D gene: TRBD2
V gene: TRBV5-1
J gene: TRBJ2-1
CDR3 protein: ASSRKRAGADYNEQF

D gene: NA
V gene: TRBV5-6
J gene: TRBJ2-5
CDR3 protein: ASSLGGASAAQY

D gene: NA
V gene: TRBV15
J gene: TRBJ1-4
CDR3 protein: ATSTITGTYNEKLF

D gene: NA
V gene: TRBV7-2
J gene: TRBJ2-1
CDR3 protein: ASRLAGQKQF

D gene: NA
V gene: TRBV6-6
J gene: TRBJ2-2
CDR3 protein: ASSYIGELF

D gene: NA
V gene: TRBV5-1
J gene: TRBJ1-2
CDR3 protein: ASSLAAGDGYT

D gene: TRBD1
V gene: TRBV28
J gene: TRBJ2-7
CDR3 protein: ASSLRGPSYEQY

D gene: NA
V gene: TRBV4-1
J gene: TRBJ1-1
CDR3 protein: ASSQEGGNTEAF

D gene: NA
V gene: TRBV18
J gene: TRBJ1-2
CDR3 protein: ASSEEGIGYGYT

D gene: TRBD2
V gene: TRBV6-1
J gene: TRBJ2-7
CDR3 protein: ASSEEVIGLAGAEQY

D gene: NA
V gene: TRBV28
J gene: TRBJ2-7
CDR3 protein: ASSFPPGRYEQY

D gene: NA
V gene: TRBV4-1
J gene: TRBJ2-7
CDR3 protein: ASSQVPTGDIYEQY

D gene: TRBD2
V gene: TRBV11-3
J gene: TRBJ2-1
CDR3 protein: ASSPSAGVTNEQF

D gene: TRBD1
V gene: TRBV29-1
J gene: TRBJ2-5
CDR3 protein: SESAGTGEETQY

D gene: TRBD2
V gene: TRBV27
J gene: TRBJ2-7
CDR3 protein: ASSPGTRFYEQY

D gene: NA
V gene: TRBV27
J gene: TRBJ2-2
CDR3 protein: ASSLTPGELF

D gene: NA
V gene: TRBV27
J gene: TRBJ1-5
CDR3 protein: ASSSGSSNQPQH

D gene: NA
V gene: TRBV11-2
J gene: TRBJ2-2
CDR3 protein: ASSSPALAITGELF

D gene: TRBD2
V gene: TRBV2
J gene: TRBJ2-7
CDR3 protein: ASSSPEGGSGRYEQY

D gene: TRBD1
V gene: TRBV2
J gene: TRBJ1-2
CDR3 protein: ARGTGRGYT